These 21 T cell receptor beta chains originate from one sample sequenced in a study of T cells in Graves' hyperthyroidism and ophthalmopathy. Regions amplified from RNA transcripts were the TCR beta CDR3 regions. The primer set for the first-round RT-PCR of the TCR CDR3 was HTBI. TCRdb reprocessed the multiplex PCR reads via MiXCR and lists one record per CDR3 protein. Among 500,000 to 650,000 distinct CDR3 sequences listed, roughly 15% were seen once. Sequencing was carried out using blood. These receptors all stem from a woman aged 45 to 65 with Graves' ophthalmopathy.

This clonotype turned up a few times. The V call is TRBV4-3, the J call TRBJ1-4, with D perhaps matching TRBD1 (6 bases). The V and J ends lost 1 base and 2 bases respectively, with 8 bases between them. CDR1 and CDR2 from the germline V gene are LGHNA and YSLEER. The CDR3 spans 15 residues. The CDR3 nucleotides read TGCGCCAGCAGCCAAGGGAGGGGGACTAATGAAAAACTGTTTTTT. Its translation: CASSQGRGTNEKLFF.

This clonotype showed up many times. The chain has TRBV20-1 and TRBJ2-7; the D is unclear. In germline, CDR1 is DFQATT, CDR2 SNEGSKA (reference sequence). V was cut by 6 bases and J by 1 base, with 10 bases left in between. The CDR3 runs 12 residues. The CDR3 DNA sequence: TGCAGTGCCCGCTTGTGGTCCTACGAGCAGTACTTC. It specifies CSARLWSYEQYF.

J is TRBJ2-2 and V is TRBV20-1, with D uncertain. In germline, CDR1 is DFQATT, CDR2 SNEGSKA (reference sequence). The germline V and J ends were trimmed by 3 bases and 5 bases, with 19 bases remaining between them. The length of the CDR3 is 16 residues. Here the CDR3 DNA reads TGCAGTGCTAGCTACCAAGGACGTAGGGTTACCGGGGAGCTGTTTTTT. Residues: CSASYQGRRVTGELFF.

This clonotype was seen a handful of times. This chain connects TRBV7-9 to TRBJ2-1, with 11 positions matching TRBD2. Germline V gene sequence: CDR1 SEHNR, CDR2 FQNEAQ (reference sequence). The CDR3 totals 18 residues. With 2 bases clipped from V and 1 base from J, the junction kept 7 bases outside the gene matches. CDR3 amino acids: CASSLTRLAGLSYNEQFF. The CDR3 DNA follows: TGTGCCAGCAGCTTAACTAGACTAGCGGGATTGTCCTACAATGAGCAGTTCTTC.

This clonotype has a count of ten or more. This chain links TRBV27 with TRBJ2-1; weak D call: TRBD1 (6 bases). Germline V CDR1 and CDR2: MNHEY, SMNVEV (reference sequence). There are 13 residues in the CDR3. V lost 6 bases, J lost 5 bases, and 11 bases lay in between. CDR3 region: CASSFDRNNEQFF. Written as DNA, the CDR3 is TGTGCCAGCAGCTTTGACAGGAACAATGAGCAGTTCTTC.

This clonotype was seen at least ten times. The chain is built from TRBV6-2 or TRBV6-3 and TRBJ2-1; possibly TRBD1 or TRBD2 for D (5 bases each). Germline V CDR1 and CDR2: MNHEY, SVGEGT. The CDR3 length is 16 residues. V lost 8 bases to trimming and J lost 6 bases, with 23 bases between them. The CDR3 DNA reads as TGTGCCAGCGAGGCAATAACGGGACCTCGCAGCAATGAGCAGTTCTTC. Translation: CASEAITGPRSNEQFF.

This clonotype came up once. This chain connects TRBV27 to TRBJ2-7; a weak D match, TRBD2 (6 bases). The germline V gene encodes CDR1 MNHEY and CDR2 SMNVEV (reference sequence). CDR3 length: 15 amino acids. The V and J ends lost 6 bases and 0 bases respectively, with 15 bases between them. The CDR3 protein is CASRSRGVPSYEQYF. The CDR3 nucleotides are TGTGCCAGCAGATCCCGCGGGGTACCCTCCTACGAGCAGTACTTC.

The chain combines TRBV2 with TRBJ2-7, with a weak D call TRBD1 (8 bases). The CDR3 length is 14 residues. V lost 7 bases, J lost 5 bases, and 18 bases lay in between. The germline gives CDR1 SNHLY, CDR2 FYNNEI. The DNA of the CDR3 is TGTGCCAGCACCGGCCCACAGGGGGGGCACGAGCAGTACTTC. This codes for CASTGPQGGHEQYF.

The chain joins TRBV29-1 to TRBJ1-4; 9 bases align to TRBD1. Per germline, CDR1 SQVTM and CDR2 ANQGSEA. This CDR3 comprises 13 residues. V gave up 5 bases and J gave up 4 bases; unmatched junction bases: 2. The CDR3, as DNA: TGCAGCGTTAGGGACAGGGTTAATGAAAAACTGTTTTTT. This translates into CSVRDRVNEKLFF. The full variable domain, in which reference TRBV29-1 and TRBJ1-4 provide the parts outside the CDR3, is SAVISQKPSRDICQRGTSLTIQCQVDSQVTMMFWYRQQPGQSLTLIATANQGSEATYESGFVIDKFPISRPNLTFSTLTVSNMSPEDSSIYLCSVRDRVNEKLFFGSGTQLSVL.

This clonotype was recorded many times. The chain carries TRBV7-9 and TRBJ2-1; 9 positions match TRBD1. Germline CDR1 and CDR2: SEHNR and FQNEAQ (reference sequence). Trimming removed 1 base from V and 9 bases from J; junction bases left unmatched: 7. This CDR3 contains 15 residues. The CDR3 coding sequence is TGTGCCAGCAGCTTAGTGGGACAGGGAGTAAGTGAGCAGTTCTTC. Its translation: CASSLVGQGVSEQFF.

The V call is TRBV5-4, the J call TRBJ2-7; the match to TRBD1 covers 9 bases. Germline V CDR1 and CDR2: SGHNT, YYREEE (reference sequence). The J segment lost 0 bases and the V segment lost 3 bases, leaving 7 bases of the junction unmatched. The CDR3 runs to 16 residues. CDR3 region: CASSSVTGGHSYEQYF. The CDR3 DNA is TGTGCCAGCAGCTCAGTCACAGGGGGCCACTCCTACGAGCAGTACTTC. Full variable domain (outside the CDR3, taken from reference TRBV5-4 and TRBJ2-7): ETGVTQSPTHLIKTRGQQVTLRCSSQSGHNTVSWYQQALGQGPQFIFQYYREEENGRGNFPPRFSGLQFPNYSSELNVNALELDDSALYLCASSSVTGGHSYEQYFGPGTRLTVT.

There are a few counts of this clonotype. The chain carries TRBV6-1 and TRBJ1-5; D call uncertain. Germline CDR1 and CDR2: MNHNS and SASEGT. The CDR3 extends over 14 amino acids. V lost 3 bases and J lost 3, with 9 bases in between. The DNA for the CDR3 is TGTGCCAGCAGTGACTGGAGGTTCAATCAGCCCCAGCATTTT. Amino acids: CASSDWRFNQPQHF.

In regard to this clonotype: A much larger clone lies one base from this, so it may be a read error. This chain uses TRBV7-2 with TRBJ2-3; weak D call: TRBD2 (6 bases). Germline values: CDR1 SGHTA, CDR2 FQGNSA. CDR3 length: 15 residues. V dropped 5 bases and J dropped 1 base, with 13 bases sitting between them. CDR3 nucleotides: TGTGCCAGCAGCACGGGACTCTTTGGCACAGATACGCAGTATTTT. Translating gives CASSTGLFGTDTQYF.

This clonotype was detected ten times or more. The chain uses TRBV12-5 and TRBJ2-2; 14 nucleotides align to TRBD2. CDR3 size: 18 residues. Germline trimming cut 6 bases from V and 4 bases from J; bases unmatched to any gene: 10. The germline V gene has CDR1 LGHNT and CDR2 FRNRAP. This CDR3 reads CASGRRLAGGWSTGELFF. CDR3 DNA sequence: TGTGCTAGTGGCCGCCGACTAGCGGGAGGGTGGAGCACCGGGGAGCTGTTTTTT.

This clonotype appeared many times. This chain links TRBV3-1 with TRBJ1-2, with a possible D match to TRBD1 (6 bases). The CDR3 spans 15 residues. In germline, CDR1 is LGHDT, CDR2 YNNKEL (reference sequence). V lost 3 bases to trimming and J lost 2 bases, with 13 bases between them. DNA for the CDR3: TGTGCCAGCAGCCAGGACCGGGACATCAACTATGGCTACACCTTC. Encoded protein: CASSQDRDINYGYTF.

The chain links TRBV20-1 to TRBJ1-2, with D perhaps TRBD1 (5 bases). The CDR3 has 13 residues. Germline V CDR1 and CDR2: DFQATT, SNEGSKA (reference sequence). The V end lost 0 bases, the J end lost 5 bases, and 10 bases lay between the germline ends. The CDR3 DNA reads as TGCAGTGCTAGAGATCCGCGGGGGTATGGCTACACCTTC. Translation: CSARDPRGYGYTF.

This clonotype came up a few times. CDR3 amino acids: CASLNWDRVRSPLHF. CDR3 in DNA: TGTGCTAGCTTAAATTGGGACAGGGTGAGATCACCCCTCCACTTT. The V gene is TRBV12-5, the J gene TRBJ1-6; 9 nucleotides agree with TRBD1. Germline CDR1 reads LGHNT; CDR2 reads FRNRAP. V gave up 9 bases and J gave up 10 bases; unmatched junction bases: 13. The CDR3 loop spans 15 amino acids.

This clonotype was found many times. The chain joins TRBV5-1 to TRBJ1-4; D perhaps matches TRBD1 (6 bases). V was cut by 4 bases and J by 3 bases, with 13 bases left in between. This CDR3 is built from 15 residues. Germline CDR1 reads SGHRS; CDR2 reads YFSETQ. The CDR3 nucleotides are TGCGCCAGCAGCCCCTTGGGGGGGCCTAATGAAAAACTGTTTTTT. This encodes CASSPLGGPNEKLFF.

The genes are TRBV7-9 and TRBJ2-5; 10 bases are a match to TRBD1. J lost 0 bases, V lost 0 bases, and 1 base had no gene match. Germline V gene data show CDR1 as SEHNR and CDR2 as FQNEAQ (reference sequence). The CDR3 totals 16 residues. As DNA, the CDR3 is TGTGCCAGCAGCTTAGCCGGGACAGGGGACCAAGAGACCCAGTACTTC. Residues: CASSLAGTGDQETQYF.

The chain links TRBV5-1 to TRBJ2-5; D call uncertain. Trimming removed 0 bases at V and 4 bases at J, with 10 bases between. CDR3 length equals 14 residues. Germline V gene sequence: CDR1 SGHRS, CDR2 YFSETQ. The CDR3 DNA follows: TGCGCCAGCAGCTTGGCTGGGATCCCAGAGACCCAGTACTTC. Translated: CASSLAGIPETQYF.

This clonotype occurred many times. The J gene is TRBJ1-4, the V gene TRBV20-1; 9 bases match TRBD1. Per the germline V gene, CDR1 is DFQATT and CDR2 is SNEGSKA (reference sequence). Losses at the gene ends were 6 bases for V and 2 bases for J; bases not matched to a gene: 7. CDR3 length equals 15 residues. CDR3 sequence reads: CSATDRGETNEKLFF. In nucleotides, the CDR3 is TGCAGTGCCACGGACAGGGGTGAGACTAATGAAAAACTGTTTTTT.